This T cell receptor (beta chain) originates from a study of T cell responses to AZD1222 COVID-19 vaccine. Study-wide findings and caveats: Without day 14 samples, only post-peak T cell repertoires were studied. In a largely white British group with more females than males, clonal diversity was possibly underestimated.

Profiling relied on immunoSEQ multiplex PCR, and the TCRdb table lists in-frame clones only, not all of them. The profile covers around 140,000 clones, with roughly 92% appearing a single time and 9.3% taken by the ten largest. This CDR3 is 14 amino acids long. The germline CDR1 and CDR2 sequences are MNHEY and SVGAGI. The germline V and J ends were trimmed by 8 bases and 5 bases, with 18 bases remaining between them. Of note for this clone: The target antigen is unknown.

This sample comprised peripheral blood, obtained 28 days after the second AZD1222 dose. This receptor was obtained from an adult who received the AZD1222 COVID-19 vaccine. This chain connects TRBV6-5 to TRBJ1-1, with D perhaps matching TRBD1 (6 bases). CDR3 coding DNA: TGTGCCAGCTTTTTTACAGGGATGGGTACTGAAGCTTTCTTT. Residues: CASFFTGMGTEAFF.